What follows describes a single TCR beta chain. The specificity of this receptor is unknown. Base qualities are missing; no much larger clone stands one base away. Participants in the prospective study were enrolled through a virtual design, were aged roughly 18 to 100 years, and lived in roughly 25 United States geographic areas. To assign participants to cohorts, the prospective study relied on clinical history that participants themselves reported in a screening survey and a study questionnaire. Recovered participants in ImmuneRACE Cohort 3 were defined as having two consecutive negative NP/OP PCR tests, clearance from a healthcare professional, or resolution of symptoms. In the prospective study, whole blood, serum and a nasopharyngeal or oropharyngeal swab were collected from each participant by mobile phlebotomists. Prospective study participants could optionally give additional blood draws and questionnaires over an approximately 2-month period. Before DNA extraction, prospective study blood samples were shipped either frozen or at room temperature.

The immunoSEQ Assay, a bias-controlled multiplex PCR, was used to amplify TCRbeta CDR3 regions from genomic DNA. For the original study's pipeline: The number of nucleated cells in each sample was estimated from the amplification of reference gene primers within the assay. Sequence reads were collapsed and filtered to measure the absolute abundance of every unique TCRbeta CDR3 rearrangement. Productive Simpson clonality was computed per sample as the square root of Simpson's diversity index over productive rearrangements. TCRdb carries this immuneACCESS record with in-frame sequences only. Its versions omit some clonotypes, under half of them owing to an unresolved V gene in the studies checked, with the rest unexplained. V, J and clone size reflect that table, while D and trimming were determined from the DNA. The sample profile shows 180,000 or so clones; roughly 83% of them were found once. The ten top clones hold 10% to 15% of the sample.

The data originate from a study of blood T cell repertoires in COVID-19 (dated by TCRdb to the early 2020s). As for the study more broadly: The collaborator samples originated in the United States, Italy and Spain and spanned the acute and convalescent phases of COVID-19. The material from the prospective study consisted of cDNA or gDNA derived from T cells, B-cell-depleted T cells, or PBMCs. Deeply sampled blood TCRbeta repertoires from subjects exposed to, actively infected with, or recovered from COVID-19 were included in the dataset. The repertoires were released in a freely available public database intended as a resource for research on the immune response to SARS-CoV-2. The samples were drawn from two sources: the first 160 participants of the ongoing ImmuneRACE study, and about 1,300 subjects contributed by 6 global collaborators. Nearly every sample came with metadata listing a de-identified subject ID, COVID-19 status, age in years and sex. Where available, HLA class I and class II types were taken from metadata supplied by the sample provider and were not determined by assay-based typing.

The paper's findings and limits, for the study overall: The quantity of clinical and demographic metadata differed by source and by participant and was supplied without curation.

From the cysteine up to the phenylalanine, the CDR3 has a length of 13 residues. CDR3 DNA is the only sequence kept; it has 39 bases, read in frame from the first base. For CDR1 and CDR2, the germline V gene lists SGHAT and FQNNGV. V gives up 0 bases and J gives up 6 bases, and the segment between their germline ends measures 6 bases. Material for sequencing was PBMCs or T cells enriched from blood (not recorded which). The chain is made from TRBV11-2 and TRBJ2-4, and possibly TRBD1, on 5 matching bases. The sequence was obtained from an older woman who had recovered from COVID-19. The nucleotides read TGTGCCAGCAGCTTAGACACAGGAAACATTCAGTACTTC. Its product reads: CASSLDTGNIQYF. With all but the CDR3 taken from the reference TRBV11-2 and TRBJ2-4 genes, the full variable domain is: EAGVAQSPRYKIIEKRQSVAFWCNPISGHATLYWYQQILGQGPKLLIQFQNNGVVDDSQLPKDRFSAERLKGVDSTLKIQPAKLEDSAVYLCASSLDTGNIQYFGAGTRLSVL.